This TCR beta chain was sequenced in a study of CD8 T cells in ankylosing spondylitis. Study-level results: Enrichment of disease-linked clones was reportedly significant in matched ankylosing spondylitis synovial fluid. What appeared characteristic of ankylosing spondylitis blood was a TCR beta motif of about eight highly homologous variants. In peripheral blood, disease-linked CD8+ clones occurred at relatively low frequencies.

Per germline, CDR1 MNHNY and CDR2 SVGAGI (reference sequence). This CDR3 has 13 residues. V dropped 8 bases and J dropped 6 bases, with 17 bases sitting between them. Of note for this clonotype: The antigen is unknown. Being one base from a much bigger clone, this may be a read error.

Each TCR beta library was made by quantitative 5'-RACE that incorporated molecular barcodes. TCRdb called the 5' RACE reads again in MiXCR, with one record for every CDR3 protein. There are roughly 490,000 distinct CDR3 sequences in the sample; about 5.2% occur only once, and around 3.5% lies in the top ten. The chain recombines TRBV6-6 with TRBJ2-7; D remains ambiguous. Specimen: blood, either unsorted or a sorted T cell fraction (not recorded which). The source is a male donor with ankylosing spondylitis. CDR3 amino acids: CASGFVAGGEQYF. In nucleotides, the CDR3 is TGTGCCAGCGGCTTCGTGGCAGGCGGCGAGCAGTACTTC.